The T cell receptor beta chain described here comes from a study of OX40 agonist ivuxolimab in advanced cancers. Study-wide points: Relative to CD4+ cells, CD8+ T cells on average had more expanded clones.

Sequencing was performed with immunoSEQ multiplex PCR; in TCRdb, only in-frame clones are kept and a portion is missing. The repertoire holds tens of thousands of clones, with around 81% as singletons. In regard to this clone: As yet, its antigen is unknown.

Trimming cost V 7 bases and J 0 bases, with 13 bases left between them. The CDR3 has 14 residues. Germline CDR1 and CDR2: MNHNY and SVGAGI (reference sequence). The receptor was isolated from an adult with an advanced solid tumor such as melanoma, head and neck, liver or kidney cancer. The chain uses TRBV6-6 and TRBJ2-7, with D perhaps matching TRBD1 (7 bases). Material: CD4+ or CD8+ T cells sorted from blood, obtained in a trial of the OX40 agonist ivuxolimab. CDR3 coding DNA: TGTGCCAGCAACGGGGGACAGAACTCCTACGAGCAGTACTTC. Its protein product is CASNGGQNSYEQYF.